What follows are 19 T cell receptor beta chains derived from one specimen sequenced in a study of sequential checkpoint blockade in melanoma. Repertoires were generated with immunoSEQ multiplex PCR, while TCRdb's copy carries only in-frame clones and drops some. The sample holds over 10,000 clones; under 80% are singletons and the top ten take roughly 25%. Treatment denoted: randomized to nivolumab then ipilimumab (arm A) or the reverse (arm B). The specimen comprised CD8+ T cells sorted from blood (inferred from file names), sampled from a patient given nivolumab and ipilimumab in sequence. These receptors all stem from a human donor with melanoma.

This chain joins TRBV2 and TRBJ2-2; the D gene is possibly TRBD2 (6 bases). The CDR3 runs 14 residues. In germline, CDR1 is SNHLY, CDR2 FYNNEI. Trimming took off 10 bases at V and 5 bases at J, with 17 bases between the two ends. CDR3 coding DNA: TGTGCCACCAACTGGAGGGGTAGGACCGGGGAGCTGTTTTTT. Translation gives CATNWRGRTGELFF.

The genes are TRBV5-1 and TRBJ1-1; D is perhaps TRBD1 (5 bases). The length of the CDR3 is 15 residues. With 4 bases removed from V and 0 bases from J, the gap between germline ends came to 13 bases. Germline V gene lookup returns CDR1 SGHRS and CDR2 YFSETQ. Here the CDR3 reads CASSPYQGMNTEAFF. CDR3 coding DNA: TGCGCCAGCAGCCCTTACCAGGGTATGAACACTGAAGCTTTCTTT.

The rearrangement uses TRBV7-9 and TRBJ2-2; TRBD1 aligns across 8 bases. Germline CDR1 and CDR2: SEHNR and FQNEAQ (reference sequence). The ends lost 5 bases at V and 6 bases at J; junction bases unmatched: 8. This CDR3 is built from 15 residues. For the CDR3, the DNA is TGTGCCAGCAGCCTACGGACAGGGTCCGCCGGGGAGCTGTTTTTT. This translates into CASSLRTGSAGELFF.

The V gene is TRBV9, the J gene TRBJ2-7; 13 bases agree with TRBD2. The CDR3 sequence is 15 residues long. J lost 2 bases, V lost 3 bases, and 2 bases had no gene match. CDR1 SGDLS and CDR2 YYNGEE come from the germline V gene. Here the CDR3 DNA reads TGTGCCAGCAGCGCCGGGACTAGCGGGGCCTACGAGCAGTACTTC. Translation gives CASSAGTSGAYEQYF.

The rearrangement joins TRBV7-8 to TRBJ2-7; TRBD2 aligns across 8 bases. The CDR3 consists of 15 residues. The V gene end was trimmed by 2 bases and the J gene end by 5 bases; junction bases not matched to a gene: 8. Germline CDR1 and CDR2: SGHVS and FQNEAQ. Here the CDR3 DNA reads TGTGCCAGCAGCTTACTCAGCGGGAGCACCGACGAGCAGTACTTC. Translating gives CASSLLSGSTDEQYF.

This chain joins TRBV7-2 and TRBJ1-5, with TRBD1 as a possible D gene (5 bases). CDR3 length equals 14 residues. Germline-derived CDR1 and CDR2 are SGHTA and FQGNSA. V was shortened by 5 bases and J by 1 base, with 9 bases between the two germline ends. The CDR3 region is CASSVRGSNQPQHF. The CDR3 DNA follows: TGTGCCAGCAGCGTCCGGGGGAGCAATCAGCCCCAGCATTTT.

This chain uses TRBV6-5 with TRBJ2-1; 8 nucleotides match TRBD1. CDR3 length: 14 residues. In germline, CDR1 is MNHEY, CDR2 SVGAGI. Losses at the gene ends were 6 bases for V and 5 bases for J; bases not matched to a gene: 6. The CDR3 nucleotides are TGTGCCAGCAGGCGGACAGGGAGGAACAATGAGCAGTTCTTC. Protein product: CASRRTGRNNEQFF.

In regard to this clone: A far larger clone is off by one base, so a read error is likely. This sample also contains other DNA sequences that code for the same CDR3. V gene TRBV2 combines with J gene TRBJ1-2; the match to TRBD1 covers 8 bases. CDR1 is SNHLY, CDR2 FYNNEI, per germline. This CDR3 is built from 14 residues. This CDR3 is CASSIGGQAYGYTF. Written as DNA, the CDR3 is TGTGCCAGCAGTATAGGGGGACAGGCCTATGGCTACACCTTT.

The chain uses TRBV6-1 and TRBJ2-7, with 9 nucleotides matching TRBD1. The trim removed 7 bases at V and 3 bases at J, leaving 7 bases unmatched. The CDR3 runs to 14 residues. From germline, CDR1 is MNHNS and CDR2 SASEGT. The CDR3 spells CASTGQGWSYEQYF. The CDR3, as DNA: TGTGCCAGCACGGGACAGGGATGGAGCTACGAGCAGTACTTC.

CDR3 residues: CASSPWTSGVYNEQFF. DNA of the CDR3: TGTGCCAGCAGTCCGTGGACTAGCGGGGTCTACAATGAGCAGTTCTTC. This chain connects TRBV27 to TRBJ2-1, with 12 bases fitting TRBD2. J gave up 3 bases and V 5 bases, and 5 bases lay outside the gene matches. The CDR3 totals 16 residues. The germline V gene has CDR1 MNHEY and CDR2 SMNVEV (reference sequence).

The CDR3 region has the DNA TGTGCCAGCAGCTTGAGAAACCCAGGGATCTCTGGAAACACCATATATTTT. It specifies CASSLRNPGISGNTIYF. The rearrangement joins TRBV11-2 to TRBJ1-3, with D tentatively TRBD1 (5 bases). Trimming removed 3 bases at V and 0 bases at J, with 15 bases between. The CDR3 is made up of 17 amino acids. The V gene's germline CDR1 is SGHAT and CDR2 FQNNGV.

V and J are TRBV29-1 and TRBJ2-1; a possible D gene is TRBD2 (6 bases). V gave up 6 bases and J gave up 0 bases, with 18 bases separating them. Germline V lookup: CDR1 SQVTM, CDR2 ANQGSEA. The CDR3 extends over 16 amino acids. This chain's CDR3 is CSVTGTRESSYNEQFF. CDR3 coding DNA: TGCAGCGTCACCGGGACTCGCGAGAGCTCCTACAATGAGCAGTTCTTC.

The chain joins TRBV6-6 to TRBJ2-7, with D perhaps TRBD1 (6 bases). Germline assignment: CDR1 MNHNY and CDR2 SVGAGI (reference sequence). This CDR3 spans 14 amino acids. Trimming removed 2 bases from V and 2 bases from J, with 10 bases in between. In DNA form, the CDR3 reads TGTGCCAGCAGTTACGGGACAAAGCCCTACGAGCAGTACTTC. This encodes CASSYGTKPYEQYF.

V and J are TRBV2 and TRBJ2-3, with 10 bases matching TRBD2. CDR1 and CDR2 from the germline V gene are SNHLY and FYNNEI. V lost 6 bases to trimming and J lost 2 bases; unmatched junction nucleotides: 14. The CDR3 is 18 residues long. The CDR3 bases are TGTGCCAGCAGCGACAACCTGTCCGGACTAGCGGCCACAGATACGCAGTATTTT. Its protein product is CASSDNLSGLAATDTQYF.

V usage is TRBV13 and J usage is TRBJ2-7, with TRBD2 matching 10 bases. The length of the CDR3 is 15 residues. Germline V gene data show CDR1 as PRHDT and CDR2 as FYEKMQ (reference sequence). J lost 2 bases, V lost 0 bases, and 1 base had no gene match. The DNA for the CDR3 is TGTGCCAGCAGCTTAGGGAGCGGGAGGGCCTACGAGCAGTACTTC. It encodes CASSLGSGRAYEQYF.

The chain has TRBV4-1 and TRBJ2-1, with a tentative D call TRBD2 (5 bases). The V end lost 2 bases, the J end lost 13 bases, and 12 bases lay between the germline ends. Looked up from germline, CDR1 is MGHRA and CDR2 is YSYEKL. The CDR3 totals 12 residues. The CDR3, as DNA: TGCGCCAGCAGCCAAACTAGGGTTGAACAGTTCTTC. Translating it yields CASSQTRVEQFF.

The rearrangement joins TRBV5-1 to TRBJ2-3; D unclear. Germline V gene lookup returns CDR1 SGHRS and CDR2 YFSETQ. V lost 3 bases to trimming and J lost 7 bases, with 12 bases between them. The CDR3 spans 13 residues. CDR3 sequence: CASSSYSGNTQYF. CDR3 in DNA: TGCGCCAGCAGCTCTTACAGTGGAAATACGCAGTATTTT. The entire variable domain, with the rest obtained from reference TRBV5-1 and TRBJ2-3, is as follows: KAGVTQTPRYLIKTRGQQVTLSCSPISGHRSVSWYQQTPGQGLQFLFEYFSETQRNKGNFPGRFSGRQFSNSRSEMNVSTLELGDSALYLCASSSYSGNTQYFGPGTRLTVL.

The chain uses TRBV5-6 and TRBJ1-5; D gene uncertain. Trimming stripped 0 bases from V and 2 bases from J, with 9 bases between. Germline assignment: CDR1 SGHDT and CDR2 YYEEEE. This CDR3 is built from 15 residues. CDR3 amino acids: CASSLAGDRNQPQHF. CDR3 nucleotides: TGTGCCAGCAGCTTGGCCGGAGACCGCAATCAGCCCCAGCATTTT. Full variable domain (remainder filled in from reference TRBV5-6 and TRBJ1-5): DAGVTQSPTHLIKTRGQQVTLRCSPKSGHDTVSWYQQALGQGPQFIFQYYEEEERQRGNFPDRFSGHQFPNYSSELNVNALLLGDSALYLCASSLAGDRNQPQHFGDGTRLSIL.

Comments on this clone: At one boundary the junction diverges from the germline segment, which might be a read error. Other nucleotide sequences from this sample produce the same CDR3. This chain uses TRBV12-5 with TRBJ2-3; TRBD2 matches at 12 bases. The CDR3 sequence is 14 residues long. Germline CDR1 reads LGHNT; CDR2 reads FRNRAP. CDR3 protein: CASGFRLAGDTQYF. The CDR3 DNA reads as TGTGCTAGTGGTTTTCGACTAGCGGGAGATACACAGTATTTT.